These 8 T cell receptor beta chains share one sample of origin, sequenced in a study of HIV-infected patients and healthy controls. Antiretroviral therapy had run roughly three months, about 14 weeks, before follow-up blood collection. The repertoire came from unfractionated whole blood and reflected all unsorted peripheral T cells. cDNA was made from roughly 470 ng RNA using alpha and beta constant primers. Using multiplexing indices, alpha and beta chain libraries were generated apart by chain-specific third strand synthesis. A single record per CDR3 protein comes from TCRdb applying MiXCR to the 5' RACE reads. This sample has 8,100 or so distinct CDR3 sequences, with approximately 6.3% found just once. The sample was blood, taken during antiretroviral therapy. These receptors were obtained from an adult with HIV infection.

This clonotype is medium-sized. This beta chain was picked up by a library intended for alpha chains and is off target, so its count carries little meaning. The chain recombines TRBV7-3 with TRBJ2-1; 8 bases are a match to TRBD2. Germline CDR1 is SGHTA and CDR2 is FQGTGA. V dropped 1 base and J dropped 10; count of bases not matched to a gene: 9. This CDR3 contains 15 residues. CDR3 sequence reads: CASSLMAGGYVEQFF. CDR3 bases: TGTGCCAGCAGCTTAATGGCGGGAGGTTATGTGGAGCAGTTCTTC. The full variable domain, with the rest looked up from reference TRBV7-3 and TRBJ2-1, is GAGVSQTPSNKVTEKGKYVELRCDPISGHTALYWYRQSLGQGPEFLIYFQGTGAADDSGLPNDRFFAVRPEGSVSTLKIQRTERGDSAVYLCASSLMAGGYVEQFFGPGTRLTVL.

The sample holds many counts of this clonotype. With the library built for alpha chains, this beta chain is off target and its frequency is not meaningful. The V call is TRBV5-1, the J call TRBJ2-3; D may be TRBD1 or TRBD2 (5 bases each). Germline lookup yields CDR1 SGHRS and CDR2 YFSETQ. V was clipped by 0 bases and J by 3 bases, with 5 bases between them. This CDR3 is built from 13 residues. CDR3: CASSLGGTDTQYF. The CDR3 DNA reads TGCGCCAGCAGCTTGGGGGGGACAGATACGCAGTATTTT.

This clonotype was seen many times. Since the library was made to target alpha chains, this beta chain is a stray read and its abundance is not meaningful. The chain has TRBV28 and TRBJ2-1, with 10 positions matching TRBD2. V lost 5 bases and J lost 0; bases outside the gene matches: 4. Germline CDR1 MDHEN, CDR2 SYDVKM. CDR3 length: 16 residues. CDR3: CASSGTSASSYNEQFF. DNA for the CDR3: TGTGCCAGCAGTGGGACTAGCGCGAGCTCCTACAATGAGCAGTTCTTC.

This clonotype has a count of ten or more. Within a library made for alpha chains, this beta chain is off target, and its count is uninformative. The V call is TRBV11-2, the J call TRBJ2-7; 7 nucleotides align to TRBD1. Looked up from germline, CDR1 is SGHAT and CDR2 is FQNNGV. The CDR3 is made up of 13 amino acids. Trimming cost V 5 bases and J 5 bases; bases outside gene matches: 6. CDR3 residues: CASSPWDSDEQYF. CDR3 nucleotides: TGTGCCAGCAGCCCGTGGGACAGTGACGAGCAGTACTTC.

This clonotype was recorded many times. Because the library targeted alpha chains, this beta chain is an off-target read whose size means little. V and J are TRBV15 and TRBJ2-4; weak D call: TRBD1 (6 bases). The V end was cut by 0 bases, the J end by 0 bases, with 6 bases between. This CDR3 spans 15 amino acids. CDR1 and CDR2 from the germline V gene are LNHNV and YYDKDF (reference sequence). CDR3 region: CATSREGGAKNIQYF. CDR3 bases: TGTGCCACCAGCAGAGAAGGGGGAGCCAAAAACATTCAGTACTTC.

This clonotype was counted at least ten times. This beta chain is an off-target read within a library intended for alpha chains, so its frequency means little. This rearrangement joins TRBV5-1 to TRBJ2-6, with D unclear. Germline-derived CDR1 and CDR2 are SGHRS and YFSETQ. The CDR3 covers 15 residues. The germline V and J ends were trimmed by 4 bases and 0 bases, with 8 bases remaining between them. DNA of the CDR3: TGCGCCAGCAGCCATCCCAGCTCTGGGGCCAACGTCCTGACTTTC. Encoded protein: CASSHPSSGANVLTF.

This clonotype is deemed medium-sized (0.01 to 0.1%). This beta chain slipped into a library made for alpha chains as a stray read, so its size is not meaningful. V gene TRBV20-1 combines with J gene TRBJ1-1, with D perhaps matching TRBD1 (5 bases). V lost 5 bases, J lost 3 bases, and 13 bases lay in between. This CDR3 has 13 residues. The germline gives CDR1 DFQATT, CDR2 SNEGSKA (reference sequence). CDR3 in DNA: TGCAGTGCTTCTGACAGACCTCACACTGAAGCTTTCTTT. Residues: CSASDRPHTEAFF.

Within the sample, this clonotype is medium-sized. Within a library made for alpha chains, this beta chain is off target, and its count is uninformative. This chain joins TRBV5-4 and TRBJ2-2; D ambiguous. The germline V gene has CDR1 SGHNT and CDR2 YYREEE (reference sequence). The ends were cut back, 1 base at V and 5 bases at J, with 6 bases in the middle. This CDR3 contains 13 residues. CDR3 loop: CASSLRVTGELFF. The CDR3 DNA reads TGTGCCAGCAGCTTGAGGGTTACCGGGGAGCTGTTTTTT.